The clone carrying this TCR beta chain appeared once. The antigen is undetermined. In terms of origin and age, donors were healthy Caucasian individuals from Russia aged about 6 to 90. Each donor had 9 to 10 milliliters of peripheral blood drawn. Extractions gave at least 5.5 micrograms of total RNA per sample. The data are from a study of blood T cells in healthy people across ages. The second PCR ran roughly 6 to 12 cycles with a sample-barcoded 5' primer and J-beta primers. From the 5' RACE reads, TCRdb called clonotypes with MiXCR, one entry per CDR3 protein. The sample holds hundreds of thousands of distinct CDR3 sequences, about 44% seen once. This CDR3 region has 15 residues. CDR1 is SGHTA, CDR2 FQGNSA, per germline. V dropped 2 bases and J dropped 4; count of bases not matched to a gene: 5. The study, taken as a whole, reports: Observed TCR beta diversity showed a strong correlation with the percentage of naive T cells as measured by flow cytometry.

The receptor's source is a man aged 30-40 years in good health. The specimen was blood. This chain connects TRBV7-2 to TRBJ2-3, with 8 bases aligning to TRBD2. The CDR3 here is CASSLRGGFADTQYF. Written as DNA, the CDR3 is TGTGCCAGCAGCTTACGGGGGGGGTTTGCAGATACGCAGTATTTT. Supplemented by reference TRBV7-2 and TRBJ2-3, the full variable domain reads GAGVSQSPSNKVTEKGKDVELRCDPISGHTALYWYRQSLGQGLEFLIYFQGNSAPDKSGLPSDRFSAERTGGSVSTLTIQRTQQEDSAVYLCASSLRGGFADTQYFGPGTRLTVL.